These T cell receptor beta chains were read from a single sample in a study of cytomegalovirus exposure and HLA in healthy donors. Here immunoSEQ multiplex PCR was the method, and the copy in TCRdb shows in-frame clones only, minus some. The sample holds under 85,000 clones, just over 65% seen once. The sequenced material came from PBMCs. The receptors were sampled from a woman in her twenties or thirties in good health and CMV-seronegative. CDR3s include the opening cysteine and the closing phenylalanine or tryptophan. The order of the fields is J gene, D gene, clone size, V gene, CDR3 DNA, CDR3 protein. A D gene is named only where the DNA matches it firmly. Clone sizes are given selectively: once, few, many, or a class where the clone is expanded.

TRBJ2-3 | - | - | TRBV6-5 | TGTGCCAGCAGTTACTCGGACAGTAGCACAGATACGCAGTATTTT | CASSYSDSSTDTQYF
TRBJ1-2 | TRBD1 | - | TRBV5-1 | TGCGCCAGCACCGCCGGACAGGGGGCTATGGGCTATGGCTACACCTTC | CASTAGQGAMGYGYTF
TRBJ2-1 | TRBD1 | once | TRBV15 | TGTGCCACCAATCCGGGACAGGGGGCAAATGAGCAGTTCTTC | CATNPGQGANEQFF
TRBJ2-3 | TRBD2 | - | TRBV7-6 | TGTGCCAGCAGCTTAGTGGCGGGGGGAAGCACAGATACGCAGTATTTT | CASSLVAGGSTDTQYF
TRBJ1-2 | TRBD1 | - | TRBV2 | TGTGCCAGCTCACCGGGACAGGTTGACTATGGCTACACCTTC | CASSPGQVDYGYTF
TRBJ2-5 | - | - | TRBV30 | TGTGCCTGGAGCCGTCAGCGGGAAGAGACCCAGTACTTC | CAWSRQREETQYF
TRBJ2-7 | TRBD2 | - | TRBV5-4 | TGTGCCAGCAGCTTGAGTACGGGGGGGCAGTACGAGCAGTACTTC | CASSLSTGGQYEQYF
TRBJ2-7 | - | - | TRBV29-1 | TGCAGCGTTGCCAAGAGGGCAGTTCACTACGAGCAGTACTTC | CSVAKRAVHYEQYF
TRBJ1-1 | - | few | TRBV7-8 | TGTGCCAGCAGCTACACAGGGCTTTCCGAAGCTTTCTTT | CASSYTGLSEAFF
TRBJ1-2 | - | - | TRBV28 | TGTGCCAGCAGTTTACGCTTTGGACAGTTAAACTATGGCTACACCTTC | CASSLRFGQLNYGYTF
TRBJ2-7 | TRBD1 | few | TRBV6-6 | TGTGCCGCCGGACAGGGGGGATTCGTGGAGCAGTACTTC | CAAGQGGFVEQYF
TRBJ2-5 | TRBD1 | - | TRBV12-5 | TGTGCTAGTGGTCCCGGACAGGGGCAAGAGACCCAGTACTTC | CASGPGQGQETQYF
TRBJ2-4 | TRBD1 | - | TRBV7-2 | TGTGCCAGCACCCTTCCTCCGGGACAGGGGGAGGGCATTCAGTACTTC | CASTLPPGQGEGIQYF
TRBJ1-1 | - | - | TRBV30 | TGTGCCTGGAATCAGGACAGACTGAACACTGAAGCTTTCTTT | CAWNQDRLNTEAFF
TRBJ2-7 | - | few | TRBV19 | TGTGCCAGTAGCCCCAGCGCTAACTCCTACGAGCAGTACTTC | CASSPSANSYEQYF
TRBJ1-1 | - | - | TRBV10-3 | TGTGCCATCAGTGAGTCGCGGGGGGGGAACACTGAAGCTTTCTTT | CAISESRGGNTEAFF
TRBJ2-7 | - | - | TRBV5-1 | TGCGCCAGCAGCCCCCAGGGGAACGAGCAGTACTTC | CASSPQGNEQYF
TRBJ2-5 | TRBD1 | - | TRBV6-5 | TGTGCCAGCAGTCGGGACAGGGCCATTCAAGGGACCCAGTACTTC | CASSRDRAIQGTQYF
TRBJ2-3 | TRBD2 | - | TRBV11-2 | TGTGCCAGCAGCCCAGGGAGCGGGGGGGCAGGATTAGATACGCAGTATTTT | CASSPGSGGAGLDTQYF
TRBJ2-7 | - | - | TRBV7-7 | TGTGCTAGCAGCCAGGGGCTCTCCTACGAGCAGTACTTC | CASSQGLSYEQYF
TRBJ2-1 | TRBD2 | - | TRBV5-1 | TGCGCCAGCAGCTTGGTGTCAGCGGGGGGTTACAATGAGCAGTTCTTC | CASSLVSAGGYNEQFF
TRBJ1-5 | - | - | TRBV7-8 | TGTGCCAGCAGCTTAGTCGGAGCTAATCAGCCCCAGCATTTT | CASSLVGANQPQHF
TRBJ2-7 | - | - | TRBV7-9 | TGTGCCAGCACTCTAGGAGGGGCTACCTCCTACGAGCAGTACTTC | CASTLGGATSYEQYF
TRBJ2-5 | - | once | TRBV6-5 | TGTGCCAGCAGCATTCAGTACCAAGAGACCCAGTACTTC | CASSIQYQETQYF
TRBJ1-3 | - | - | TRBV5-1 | TGCGCCAGCAACCCTTGGGTTCGAGATCCGCCGGGACTCTCTGGAAACACCATATATTTT | CASNPWVRDPPGLSGNTIYF
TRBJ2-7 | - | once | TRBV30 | TGTGCCTGGAGTGTACGAACAGGTCTGGAGCAGTACTTC | CAWSVRTGLEQYF
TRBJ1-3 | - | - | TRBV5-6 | TGTGCCAGCAGCCTAGTGCAAGGGGTCGTACGGTCTGGAAACACCATATATTTT | CASSLVQGVVRSGNTIYF
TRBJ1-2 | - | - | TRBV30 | TGTGCCTGGAGTGGTTCTTTTAACTATGGCTACACCTTC | CAWSGSFNYGYTF
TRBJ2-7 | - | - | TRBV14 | TGTGCCAGCAGCCGTAGGGGGGACTTAGCGGGCGAGCAGTACTTC | CASSRRGDLAGEQYF
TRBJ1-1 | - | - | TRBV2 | TGTGCCAGCAGTGCTACAGGGTGGGCTGAAGCTTTCTTT | CASSATGWAEAFF
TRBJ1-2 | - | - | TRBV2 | TGTGCCAGCAGAGATGTACAAGCGGGCGGCTACACCTTC | CASRDVQAGGYTF
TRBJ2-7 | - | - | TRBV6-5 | TGTGCCAGCAGTTACCGGGGCTCCTACGAGCAGTACTTC | CASSYRGSYEQYF
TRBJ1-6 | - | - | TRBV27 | TGTGCCAGCAGTCAACAGGGAGTTCGCAATTCACCCCTCCACTTT | CASSQQGVRNSPLHF
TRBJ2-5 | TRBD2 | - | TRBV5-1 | TGCGCCAGCAGCTTGAGCGGGGGGGCCGAAGAGACCCAGTACTTC | CASSLSGGAEETQYF
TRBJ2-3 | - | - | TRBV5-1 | TGCGCCAGCAGCCCCCAGTTGGGCAGGGTAGATACGCAGTATTTT | CASSPQLGRVDTQYF
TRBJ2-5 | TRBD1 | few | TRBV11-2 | TGTGCCAGCAGCTGGGATCCCGGGACAGGGGATACCGAGACCCAGTACTTC | CASSWDPGTGDTETQYF
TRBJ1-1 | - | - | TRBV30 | TGTGCCCAAGCTCCCCGGGACACTGAAGCTTTCTTT | CAQAPRDTEAFF
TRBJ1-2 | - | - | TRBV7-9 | TGTGCCAGCAGCCTCAGACAGAACTTTTATGGCTACACCTTC | CASSLRQNFYGYTF
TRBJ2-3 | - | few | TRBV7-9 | TGTGCCAGCAGCTTAGCAGCGGATAGCACAGATACGCAGTATTTT | CASSLAADSTDTQYF
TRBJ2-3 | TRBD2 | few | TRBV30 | TGTGCCTGGAGACTAGCGGGGGGCACAGAGACGCAGTATTTT | CAWRLAGGTETQYF
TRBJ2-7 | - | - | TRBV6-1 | TGTGCCAGCAGTGTGACAGCCTCCTACGAGCAGTACTTC | CASSVTASYEQYF
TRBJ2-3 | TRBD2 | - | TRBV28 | TGTGCCAGCAGTTTATCAGGACTAGCGGGGGGTGGGACAGATACGCAGTATTTT | CASSLSGLAGGGTDTQYF
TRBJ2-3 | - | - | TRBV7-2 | TGTGCCAGCAGCCGCGCCGGGGACACAACGAGAACAGATACGCAGTATTTT | CASSRAGDTTRTDTQYF
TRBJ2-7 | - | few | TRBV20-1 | TGCAGTGCTAGCGAGGGATACGAGCAGTACTTC | CSASEGYEQYF
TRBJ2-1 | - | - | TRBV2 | TGTGCCAGCAGTGAAGGTTTTGTCTTCTCCTACAATGAGCAGTTCTTC | CASSEGFVFSYNEQFF
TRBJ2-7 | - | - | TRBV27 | TGTGCCAGCAAACTACGGGGAATCTCCTACGAGCAGTACTTC | CASKLRGISYEQYF
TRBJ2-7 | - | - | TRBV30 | TGTGCCTGGGGGATGGGGGGATCCCTCTACGAGCAGTACTTC | CAWGMGGSLYEQYF
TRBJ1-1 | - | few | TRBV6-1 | TGTGCCAGCAGTGAAGCACAGAACCTCATGAACACTGAAGCTTTCTTT | CASSEAQNLMNTEAFF
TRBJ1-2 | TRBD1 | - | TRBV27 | TGTGCCAGCAGTGCCGGGACAGGGCTTTCGGGCTATGGCTACACCTTC | CASSAGTGLSGYGYTF
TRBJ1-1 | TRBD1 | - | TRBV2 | TGTGCCAGCAGTGAAGCGCAGGGGGTGAACACTGAAGCTTTCTTT | CASSEAQGVNTEAFF
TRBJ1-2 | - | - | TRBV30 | TGTGCCTGGAGTGTACTCAGGGGATATGGCTACACCTTC | CAWSVLRGYGYTF
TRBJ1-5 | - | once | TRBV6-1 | TGTGCCAGCGGTGAACAGGGTCTAAGAAGCAATCAGCCCCAGCATTTT | CASGEQGLRSNQPQHF
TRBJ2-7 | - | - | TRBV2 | TGTGCCAGCAGGCACCGGGACTTGGGGGGTTACGAGCAGTACTTC | CASRHRDLGGYEQYF
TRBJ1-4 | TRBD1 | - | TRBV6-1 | TGTGCCAGCAGTGAATCCCACAGGGGGCTGTTTAATGAAAAACTGTTTTTT | CASSESHRGLFNEKLFF
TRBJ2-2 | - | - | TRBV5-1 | TGCGCCAGCAGCCCCGGACAGTACGAGCTGTTTTTT | CASSPGQYELFF
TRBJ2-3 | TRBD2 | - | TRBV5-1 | TGCGCCAGCAGCTTGGAACTCGCGGGGGAGGGAACAGATACGCAGTATTTT | CASSLELAGEGTDTQYF
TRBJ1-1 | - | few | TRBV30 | TGTGCGCATGACCGGGGCACTGAAGCTTTCTTT | CAHDRGTEAFF
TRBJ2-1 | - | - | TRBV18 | TGTGCCAGCTCACCGTCTCGCCTGAACAGCCCCTACAATGAGCAGTTCTTC | CASSPSRLNSPYNEQFF
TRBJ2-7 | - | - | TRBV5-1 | TGCGCCAGCAGCTCTCCGGACACTTCCTACGAGCAGTACTTC | CASSSPDTSYEQYF